This TCR beta chain derives from a study of T cell changes during pregnancy in multiple sclerosis. Looked up from germline, CDR1 is MNHEY and CDR2 is SVGAGI. The CDR3 is 14 residues long. The V and J ends lost 5 bases and 4 bases respectively, with 14 bases between them. Here immunoSEQ multiplex PCR was the method, and the copy in TCRdb shows in-frame clones only, minus some. This table holds about 70,000 clones, approximately 94% found once. V gene TRBV6-5 combines with J gene TRBJ1-1, with D possibly matching TRBD1 (6 bases). The sequence was obtained from a female donor with multiple sclerosis, enrolled in a pregnancy study. Sample: peripheral blood, taken in the third trimester of pregnancy. The CDR3 reads CASSPDSGGTEAFF. The CDR3 DNA reads TGTGCCAGCAGTCCGGACAGTGGCGGCACTGAAGCTTTCTTT.